This T cell receptor (beta chain) derives from a study of Ad26.COV2.S vaccination and SARS-CoV-2 variants. V lost 7 bases, J lost 4 bases, and 13 bases lay in between. The germline gives CDR1 MNHEY, CDR2 SVGEGT. The CDR3 spans 13 residues. As for this clone: Its antigen is as yet unknown.

Study observations and caveats: Similar non-spike TCR breadth was observed in recipients of vaccine and of placebo. In TCR breadth and depth analyses, total T cell responses may have been underestimated. The breadth of spike-specific CD8+ and CD4+ T cell responses after vaccination was reportedly substantial.

Treatment defined: some 19 received Ad26.COV2.S at low or high dose, single or two shots; about five received placebo; per-sample allocation not given. Repertoires come from day 63 after the first vaccine or placebo injection. Clones were sequenced by immunoSEQ multiplex PCR, and TCRdb holds only the in-frame ones, with some missing. This table holds around 300,000 clones, 75% to 90% found once. This sequence joins TRBV6-2 or TRBV6-3 and TRBJ1-1; maybe TRBD1 (5 bases). The input for sequencing was peripheral blood, taken in a trial of Ad26.COV2.S vaccine versus placebo. The TCR originated in a person aged 18 to 59 who received the Ad26.COV2.S COVID-19 vaccine or a placebo. CDR3 amino acids: CASTPGGVTEAFF. DNA for the CDR3: TGTGCCAGCACCCCGGGGGGGGTCACTGAAGCTTTCTTT.